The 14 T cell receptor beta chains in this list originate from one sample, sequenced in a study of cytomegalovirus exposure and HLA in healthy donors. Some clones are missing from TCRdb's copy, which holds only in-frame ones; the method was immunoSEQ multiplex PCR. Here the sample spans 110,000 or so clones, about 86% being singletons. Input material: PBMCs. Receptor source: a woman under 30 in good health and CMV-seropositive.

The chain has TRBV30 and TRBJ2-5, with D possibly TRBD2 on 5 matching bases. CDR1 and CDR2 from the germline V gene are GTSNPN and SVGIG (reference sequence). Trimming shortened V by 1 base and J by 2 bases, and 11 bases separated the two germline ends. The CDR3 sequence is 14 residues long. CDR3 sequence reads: CAWSGVLGQETQYF. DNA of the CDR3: TGTGCCTGGAGTGGGGTACTAGGACAAGAGACCCAGTACTTC.

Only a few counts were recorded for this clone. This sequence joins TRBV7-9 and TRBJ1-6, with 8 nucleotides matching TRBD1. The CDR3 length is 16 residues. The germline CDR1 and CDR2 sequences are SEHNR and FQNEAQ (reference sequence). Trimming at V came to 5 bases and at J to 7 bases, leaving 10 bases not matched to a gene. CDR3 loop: CASSTLTGTGNSPLHF. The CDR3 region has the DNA TGTGCCAGCAGCACCCTTACGGGGACAGGAAATTCACCCCTCCACTTT.

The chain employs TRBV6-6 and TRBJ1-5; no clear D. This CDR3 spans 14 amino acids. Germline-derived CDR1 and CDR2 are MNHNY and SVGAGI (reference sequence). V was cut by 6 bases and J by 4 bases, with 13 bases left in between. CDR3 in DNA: TGTGCCAGCAGCTTGCGGTCCCGTAATCAGCCCCAGCATTTT. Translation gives CASSLRSRNQPQHF.

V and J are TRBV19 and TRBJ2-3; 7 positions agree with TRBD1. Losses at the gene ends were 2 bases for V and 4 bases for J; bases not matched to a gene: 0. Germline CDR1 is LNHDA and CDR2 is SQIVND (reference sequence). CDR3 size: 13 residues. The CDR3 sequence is CASSIRGPDTQYF. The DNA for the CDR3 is TGTGCCAGTAGTATAAGGGGGCCAGATACGCAGTATTTT.

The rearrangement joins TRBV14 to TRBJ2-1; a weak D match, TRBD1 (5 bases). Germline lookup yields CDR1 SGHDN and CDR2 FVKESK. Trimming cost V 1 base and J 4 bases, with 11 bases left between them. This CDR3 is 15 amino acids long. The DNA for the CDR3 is TGTGCCAGCAGCCAAGTTCTGGGGCTTTACAATGAGCAGTTCTTC. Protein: CASSQVLGLYNEQFF.

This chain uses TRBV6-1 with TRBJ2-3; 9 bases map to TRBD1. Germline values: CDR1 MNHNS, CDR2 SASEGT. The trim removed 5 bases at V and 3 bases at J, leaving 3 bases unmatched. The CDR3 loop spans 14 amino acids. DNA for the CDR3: TGTGCCAGCAGTACAGGGGGCGAGACAGATACGCAGTATTTT. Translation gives CASSTGGETDTQYF.

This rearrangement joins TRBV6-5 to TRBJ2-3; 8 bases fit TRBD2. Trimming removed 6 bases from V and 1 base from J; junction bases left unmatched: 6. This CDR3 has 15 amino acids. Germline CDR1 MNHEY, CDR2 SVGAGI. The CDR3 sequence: CASRLSGRGTDTQYF. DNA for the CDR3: TGTGCCAGCAGACTCAGCGGGAGAGGCACAGATACGCAGTATTTT.

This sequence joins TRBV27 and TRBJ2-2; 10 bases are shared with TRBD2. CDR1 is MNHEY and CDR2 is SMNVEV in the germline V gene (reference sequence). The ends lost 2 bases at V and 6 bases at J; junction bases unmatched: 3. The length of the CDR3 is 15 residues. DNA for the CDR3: TGTGCCAGCAGTTTACTAGCGGGAGTTGCCGGGGAGCTGTTTTTT. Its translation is CASSLLAGVAGELFF.

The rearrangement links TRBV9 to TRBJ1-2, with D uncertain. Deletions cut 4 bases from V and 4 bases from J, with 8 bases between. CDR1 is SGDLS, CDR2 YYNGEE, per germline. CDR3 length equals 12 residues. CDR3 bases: TGTGCCAGCAGCCCCGGTGGCTATGGCTACACCTTC. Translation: CASSPGGYGYTF.

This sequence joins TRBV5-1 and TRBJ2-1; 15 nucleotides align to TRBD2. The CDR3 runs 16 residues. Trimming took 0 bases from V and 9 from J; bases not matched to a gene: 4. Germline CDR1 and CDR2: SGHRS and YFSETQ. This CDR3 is CASSLDSGLAGGEQFF. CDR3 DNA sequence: TGCGCCAGCAGCTTGGACTCGGGACTAGCGGGGGGTGAGCAGTTCTTC.

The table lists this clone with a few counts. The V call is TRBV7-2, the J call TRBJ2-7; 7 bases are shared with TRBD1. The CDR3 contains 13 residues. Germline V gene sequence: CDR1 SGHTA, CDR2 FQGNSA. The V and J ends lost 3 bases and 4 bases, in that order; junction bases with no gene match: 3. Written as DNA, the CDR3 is TGTGCCAGCAGCTTCGAGACAGGGTACGAGCAGTACTTC. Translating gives CASSFETGYEQYF.

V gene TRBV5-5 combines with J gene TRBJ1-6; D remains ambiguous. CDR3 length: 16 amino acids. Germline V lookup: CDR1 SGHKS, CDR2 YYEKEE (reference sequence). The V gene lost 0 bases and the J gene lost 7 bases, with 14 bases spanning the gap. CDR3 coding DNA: TGTGCCAGCAGCTTGGTTGTAAGCTCCCGGAATTCACCCCTCCACTTT. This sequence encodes CASSLVVSSRNSPLHF.

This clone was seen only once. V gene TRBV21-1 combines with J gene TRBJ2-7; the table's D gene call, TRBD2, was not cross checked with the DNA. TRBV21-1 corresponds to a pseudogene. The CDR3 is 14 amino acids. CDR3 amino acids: CASSNSREAYEQYF. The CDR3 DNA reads TGTGCCAGCAGCAATAGCCGGGAGGCCTACGAGCAGTACTTC.

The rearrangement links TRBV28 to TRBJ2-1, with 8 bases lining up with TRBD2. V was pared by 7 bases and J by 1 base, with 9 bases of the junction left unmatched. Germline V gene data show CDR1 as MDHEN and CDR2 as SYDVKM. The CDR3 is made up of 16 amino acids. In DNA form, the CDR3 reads TGTGCCAGCAACCAAAAGGGACTAGTGTCCTACAATGAGCAGTTCTTC. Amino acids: CASNQKGLVSYNEQFF.